The present entry profiles one T cell receptor (beta chain) with its context. No antigen is known for it. This specimen comes from a study of regulatory and conventional T cells in RAG deficiency. Sequenced by immunoSEQ multiplex PCR; TCRdb stores in-frame clones only, minus some. This sample yields some 19,000 clones, of which approximately 90% are seen a single time; around 1.4% belongs to the top ten. In germline, CDR1 is SGHRS, CDR2 YFSETQ. The CDR3 extends over 16 amino acids. V shed 2 bases and J shed 0 bases, with 12 bases lying between them. General study points: In Omenn syndrome, Treg and Tconv repertoires overlapped >85%.

Genomic DNA came from blood regulatory T cells gated CD4+ CD25-high CD127-low. In addition, the sample was reused for a study of regulatory T cells. That work adds: The PCR used 52 TRBV and 13 TRBJ primers. Regulatory T cells showed the strongest V-J pair restriction and V/J gene skewing among patient repertoires.

This chain uses TRBV5-1 with TRBJ1-3; D uncertain. The receptor was derived from a human donor in good health. The sequencing input was Tregs sorted from blood. The CDR3 sequence: CASSLGYRASGNTIYF. CDR3 in DNA: TGCGCCAGCAGCTTAGGATATCGGGCCTCTGGAAACACCATATATTTT.